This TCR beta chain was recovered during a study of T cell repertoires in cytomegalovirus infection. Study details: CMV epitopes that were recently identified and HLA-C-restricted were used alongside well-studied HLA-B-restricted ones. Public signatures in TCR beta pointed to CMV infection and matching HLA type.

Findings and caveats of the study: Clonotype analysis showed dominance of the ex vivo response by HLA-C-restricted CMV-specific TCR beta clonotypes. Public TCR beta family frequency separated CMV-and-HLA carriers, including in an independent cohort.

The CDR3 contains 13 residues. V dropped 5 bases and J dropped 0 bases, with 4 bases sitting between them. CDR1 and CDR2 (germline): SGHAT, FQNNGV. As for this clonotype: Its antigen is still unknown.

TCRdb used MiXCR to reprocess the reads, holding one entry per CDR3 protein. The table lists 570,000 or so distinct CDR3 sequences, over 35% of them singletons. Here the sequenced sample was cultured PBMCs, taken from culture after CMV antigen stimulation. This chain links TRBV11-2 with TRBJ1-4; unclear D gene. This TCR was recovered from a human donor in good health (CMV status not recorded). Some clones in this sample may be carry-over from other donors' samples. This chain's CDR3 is CASSRATNEKLFF. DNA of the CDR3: TGTGCCAGCAGCAGGGCAACTAATGAAAAACTGTTTTTT.